The source of this T cell receptor (beta chain) is a study of blood T cell repertoires in COVID-19. Whole-study context: PBMCs, B-cell-depleted T cells, or T cells provided the cDNA or gDNA that made up the material.

Under the authors' procedure: Counts of nucleated cells, estimated from reference gene primer amplification, were obtained. Method: immunoSEQ multiplex PCR; TCRdb's copy keeps in-frame clones and lacks some. V, J and clone size were drawn from that table, and D and trimming were deduced from the DNA. The table shows some 93,000 clones, with around nine tenths occurring only once. Details on this clone: Other DNA sequences in this sample translate to the same CDR3.

Germline loops: CDR1 SGHTA, CDR2 FQGTGA. The germline V and J ends were trimmed by 2 bases and 2 bases, with 10 bases remaining between them. The CDR3 is made up of 15 amino acids. The specimen was peripheral blood. The chain has TRBV7-3 and TRBJ2-1; tentatively, D is TRBD2 (5 bases). The clonotype was recovered from a man over 45 with acute or convalescent COVID-19. DNA of the CDR3: TGTGCCAGCAGCTTACTCGCGGGTACCTACAATGAGCAGTTCTTC. Its protein product is CASSLLAGTYNEQFF.